These T cell receptor beta chains were read from a single sample in a study of cytotoxic CD8 clonotypes in ibrutinib-treated CLL. The assay was immunoSEQ multiplex PCR, and TCRdb's table has in-frame clones only and misses some. The sample contains around 40,000 clones, roughly two thirds of which appear only once. The specimen was PBMCs, collected at disease progression, from a patient treated with ibrutinib. All receptors derive from a human donor with chronic lymphocytic leukemia. The CDR3 runs from the conserved cysteine through the conserved F or W. Fields, in order: clone size, CDR3 length, J gene, V gene, D gene, CDR3 protein, CDR3 DNA. The D gene is left open where the match is weak. The size of a clone is reported for some rows only, either as once, few or many, or as a class for expanded clones.

>medium-sized|15|TRBJ2-7|TRBV6-5|TRBD1
CASSPRTGGWDEQYF
TGTGCCAGCAGTCCACGGACAGGGGGCTGGGACGAGCAGTACTTC
>-|18|TRBJ2-7|TRBV4-1|-
CASSQDLFFGQRSYEQYF
TGCGCCAGCAGCCAAGATCTCTTTTTCGGGCAGAGATCCTACGAGCAGTACTTC
>-|15|TRBJ2-1|TRBV28|-
CASSLFDRDRNEQFF
TGTGCCAGCAGTTTATTCGACCGAGACCGCAATGAGCAGTTCTTC
>once|11|TRBJ1-1|TRBV15|-
CATSSNTEAFF
TGTGCCACCAGTTCGAACACTGAAGCTTTCTTT
>-|15|TRBJ2-1|TRBV7-6|TRBD2
CASSLVAGGLYEQFF
TGTGCCAGCAGCTTAGTGGCGGGGGGGCTCTATGAGCAGTTCTTC
>-|15|TRBJ1-2|TRBV5-4|-
CASSLGWGPSGGYTF
TGTGCCAGCAGCCTTGGGTGGGGACCGAGCGGTGGCTACACCTTC
>-|17|TRBJ2-3|TRBV19|TRBD2
CASSVLAGGFGTDTQYF
TGTGCCAGTAGTGTTCTAGCGGGAGGGTTCGGCACAGATACGCAGTATTTT
>-|15|TRBJ2-7|TRBV10-3|TRBD2
CAISGTWGEGSEQYF
TGTGCCATCAGTGGAACCTGGGGGGAGGGTAGCGAGCAGTACTTC
>-|15|TRBJ2-6|TRBV25-1|-
CASSEASSGANVLTF
TGTGCCAGCAGTGAGGCGAGCTCTGGGGCCAACGTCCTGACTTTC
>-|18|TRBJ2-3|TRBV19|TRBD2
CASRKLGLAGGFTDTQYF
TGTGCCAGTAGGAAACTCGGACTAGCGGGAGGATTCACAGATACGCAGTATTTT
>-|13|TRBJ2-7|TRBV19|TRBD1
CASTSPDRYEQYF
TGTGCCAGTACCAGCCCGGACAGGTATGAGCAGTACTTC
>-|12|TRBJ2-2|TRBV9|TRBD2
CASSPGREQLFF
TGTGCCAGCAGCCCGGGGAGGGAACAGCTGTTTTTT
>once|15|TRBJ2-7|TRBV5-1|-
CASSLISQVSYEQYF
TGCGCCAGCAGCTTGATTTCGCAGGTGTCCTACGAGCAGTACTTC
>once|14|TRBJ1-1|TRBV5-1|TRBD1
CASSWGQLNTEAFF
TGCGCCAGCAGCTGGGGACAGCTGAACACTGAAGCTTTCTTT
>-|15|TRBJ1-2|TRBV13|TRBD1
CASSLRAGQGSGYTF
TGTGCCAGCAGCTTAAGGGCGGGACAGGGAAGTGGCTACACCTTC
>-|12|TRBJ2-2|TRBV2|-
CARGVVTGELFF
TGTGCCAGAGGGGTGGTGACCGGGGAGCTGTTTTTT
>-|12|TRBJ1-6|TRBV25-1|-
CASGTYGSPLHF
TGTGCCAGCGGGACTTATGGTTCACCCCTCCACTTT
>once|17|TRBJ1-2|TRBV7-9|-
CASSLGGSQGRAYGYTF
TGTGCCAGCAGCTTGGGGGGTTCACAGGGTAGGGCCTATGGCTACACCTTC
>-|15|TRBJ2-5|TRBV13|-
CASSPSLSVQETQYF
TGTGCCAGCAGCCCCTCCCTTAGCGTCCAAGAGACCCAGTACTTC
>once|13|TRBJ2-1|TRBV9|TRBD1
CASSRDRGNEQFF
TGTGCCAGCAGCCGGGACAGGGGTAATGAGCAGTTCTTC
>few|13|TRBJ1-3|TRBV7-2|-
CASSLNPVDTIYF
TGTGCCAGCAGCTTAAATCCCGTAGACACCATATATTTT
>-|15|TRBJ2-2|TRBV6-1|-
CASSERQVNTGELFF
TGTGCCAGCAGTGAAAGGCAGGTTAACACCGGGGAGCTGTTTTTT
>few|13|TRBJ1-1|TRBV2|-
CASSRGLGTEAFF
TGTGCCAGCAGTCGGGGGCTGGGGACTGAAGCTTTCTTT
>-|13|TRBJ1-2|TRBV6-5|-
CASSYSQGYGYTF
TGTGCCAGCAGTTACTCGCAGGGCTATGGCTACACCTTC
>-|17|TRBJ1-6|TRBV11-3|-
CASSLVQDSSYNSPLHF
TGTGCCAGCAGCTTAGTTCAGGACAGCTCCTATAATTCACCCCTCCACTTT
>-|13|TRBJ2-7|TRBV10-1|TRBD2
CASSGGLAIEQYF
TGCGCCAGCAGTGGCGGACTAGCGATCGAGCAGTACTTC
>-|16|TRBJ2-3|TRBV25-1|TRBD2
CASSEGAGREADTQYF
TGTGCCAGCAGTGAAGGGGCAGGGAGGGAGGCAGATACGCAGTATTTT
>-|13|TRBJ2-7|TRBV7-9|-
CASNLLMGREQYF
TGTGCCAGCAACCTCCTAATGGGGCGCGAGCAGTACTTC